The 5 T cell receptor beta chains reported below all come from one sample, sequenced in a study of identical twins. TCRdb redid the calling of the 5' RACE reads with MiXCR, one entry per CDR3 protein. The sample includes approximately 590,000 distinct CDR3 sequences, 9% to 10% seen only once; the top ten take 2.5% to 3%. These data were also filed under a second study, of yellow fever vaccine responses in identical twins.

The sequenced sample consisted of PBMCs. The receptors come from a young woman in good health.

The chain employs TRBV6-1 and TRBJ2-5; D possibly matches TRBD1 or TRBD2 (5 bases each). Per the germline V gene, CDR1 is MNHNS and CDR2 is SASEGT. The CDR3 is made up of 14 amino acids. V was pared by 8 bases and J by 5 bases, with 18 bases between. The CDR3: CASHSLLGDETQYF. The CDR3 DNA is TGTGCCAGCCACTCCCTACTGGGGGATGAGACCCAGTACTTC.

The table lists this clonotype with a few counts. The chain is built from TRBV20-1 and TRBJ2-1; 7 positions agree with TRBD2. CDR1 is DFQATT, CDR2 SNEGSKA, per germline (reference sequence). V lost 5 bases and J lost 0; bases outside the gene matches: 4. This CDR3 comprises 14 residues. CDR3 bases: TGCAGTGCTCGAGCGGGGAGCTCCTACAATGAGCAGTTCTTC. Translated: CSARAGSSYNEQFF.

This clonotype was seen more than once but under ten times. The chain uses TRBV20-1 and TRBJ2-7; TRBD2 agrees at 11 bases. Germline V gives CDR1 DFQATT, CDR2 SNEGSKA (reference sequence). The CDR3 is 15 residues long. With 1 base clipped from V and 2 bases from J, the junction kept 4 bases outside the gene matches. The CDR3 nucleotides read TGCAGTGCTAGAGGGAATAGCGGGGGGGCCTACGAGCAGTACTTC. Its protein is CSARGNSGGAYEQYF.

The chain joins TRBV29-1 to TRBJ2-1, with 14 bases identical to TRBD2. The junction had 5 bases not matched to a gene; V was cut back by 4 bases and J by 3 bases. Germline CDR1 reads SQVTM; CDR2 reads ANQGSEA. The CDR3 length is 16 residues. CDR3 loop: CSVVGLAGGIYNEQFF. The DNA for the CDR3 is TGCAGCGTTGTCGGACTAGCGGGAGGAATCTACAATGAGCAGTTCTTC.

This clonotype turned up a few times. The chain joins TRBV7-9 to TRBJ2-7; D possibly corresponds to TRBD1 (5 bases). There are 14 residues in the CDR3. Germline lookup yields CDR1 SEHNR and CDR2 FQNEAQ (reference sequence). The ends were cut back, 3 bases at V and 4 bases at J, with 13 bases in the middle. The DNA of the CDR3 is TGTGCCAGCAGCTTGGACACAACCAGGTACGAGCAGTACTTC. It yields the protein CASSLDTTRYEQYF.